These 9 T cell receptor beta chains were sequenced from one sample in a study of T cell repertoires in cytomegalovirus infection. Their specific antigens are unknown. TCRdb recomputed calls from the reads with MiXCR, one row per CDR3 protein. The repertoire has about 37,000 distinct CDR3 sequences, just over 50% of them found once; the top ten carry 75% to 95%. Here the sequenced sample was CD8+ T cells from cultured PBMCs, taken from culture after CMV antigen stimulation. Receptors were obtained from a human donor in good health (CMV status not recorded). Some clones in this sample may be carry-over from other donors' samples.

The chain links TRBV5-1 to TRBJ2-7; D perhaps matches TRBD1 (6 bases). V was cut by 4 bases and J by 3 bases, with 14 bases left in between. From germline, CDR1 is SGHRS and CDR2 YFSETQ. The CDR3 sequence is 14 residues long. CDR3 loop: CASSARGIGYEQYF. In nucleotides, the CDR3 is TGCGCCAGCAGCGCCAGGGGAATCGGCTACGAGCAGTACTTC. The full variable domain, in which reference TRBV5-1 and TRBJ2-7 provide the parts outside the CDR3, is KAGVTQTPRYLIKTRGQQVTLSCSPISGHRSVSWYQQTPGQGLQFLFEYFSETQRNKGNFPGRFSGRQFSNSRSEMNVSTLELGDSALYLCASSARGIGYEQYFGPGTRLTVT.

In this sample, this clonotype turned up many times. The chain employs TRBV7-2 and TRBJ2-7; TRBD1 matches at 10 bases. The CDR3 extends over 15 amino acids. Losses at the gene ends were 5 bases for V and 4 bases for J; bases not matched to a gene: 8. Germline-derived CDR1 and CDR2 are SGHTA and FQGNSA. The CDR3 reads CASSGMGQGTYEQYF. The CDR3 nucleotides read TGTGCCAGCAGCGGAATGGGACAGGGGACGTACGAGCAGTACTTC.

This rearrangement joins TRBV7-6 to TRBJ1-6; 7 bases align to TRBD1. The CDR3 sequence is 17 residues long. J lost 1 base, V lost 4 bases, and 7 bases had no gene match. Germline-derived CDR1 and CDR2 are SGHVS and FNYEAQ. The CDR3, as DNA: TGTGCCAGCAGCTCCGACAGGGTTGGGTCCTATAATTCACCCCTCCACTTT. It is translated as CASSSDRVGSYNSPLHF.

The chain has TRBV27 and TRBJ2-7, with 8 bases matching TRBD2. The CDR3 contains 17 residues. Germline loops: CDR1 MNHEY, CDR2 SMNVEV (reference sequence). J was trimmed by 3 bases and V by 4 bases; bases with no gene match: 14. CDR3 sequence (DNA): TGTGCCAGCAGTTACCAAGCGGGCGTAGCGGGGAGCTACGAGCAGTACTTC. Translation: CASSYQAGVAGSYEQYF.

The DNA for the CDR3 is TGCGCCAGCAGCGGGCGAGGGGACAGGGTACTAAATCAGCCCCAGCATTTT. Its translation is CASSGRGDRVLNQPQHF. The chain recombines TRBV4-1 with TRBJ1-5, with TRBD1 identical over 9 bases. CDR1 and CDR2 (germline): MGHRA, YSYEKL. The CDR3 runs 17 residues. With 5 bases clipped from V and 4 bases from J, the junction kept 12 bases outside the gene matches.

The rearrangement links TRBV7-3 to TRBJ1-2; no definite D call. The CDR3 contains 15 residues. Germline values: CDR1 SGHTA, CDR2 FQGTGA. The V end was cut by 2 bases, the J end by 4 bases, with 14 bases between. CDR3 protein: CASSLEGGLLYGYTF. The CDR3 region has the DNA TGTGCCAGCAGCTTAGAGGGAGGGCTCCTCTATGGCTACACCTTC. Variable domain in full (rest from reference TRBV7-3 and TRBJ1-2): GAGVSQTPSNKVTEKGKYVELRCDPISGHTALYWYRQSLGQGPEFLIYFQGTGAADDSGLPNDRFFAVRPEGSVSTLKIQRTERGDSAVYLCASSLEGGLLYGYTFGSGTRLTVV.

The chain links TRBV7-2 to TRBJ1-6; D is unclear. V was shortened by 5 bases and J by 6 bases, with 14 bases between the two germline ends. CDR3 length: 15 residues. CDR1 is SGHTA, CDR2 FQGNSA, per germline. CDR3 in amino acids: CASSPTASSNSPLHF. Here the CDR3 DNA reads TGTGCCAGCAGCCCGACCGCTTCTAGTAATTCACCCCTCCACTTT.

The rearrangement joins TRBV7-9 to TRBJ2-1; 9 nucleotides align to TRBD2. Trimming at V came to 4 bases and at J to 7 bases, leaving 8 bases not matched to a gene. This CDR3 spans 15 amino acids. The V gene's germline CDR1 is SEHNR and CDR2 FQNEAQ (reference sequence). CDR3 coding DNA: TGTGCCAGCAGCTACTTGCGGGAGGGGAGGAATGAGCAGTTCTTC. It is translated as CASSYLREGRNEQFF.

The rearrangement uses TRBV27 and TRBJ1-5; D is ambiguous. The germline V and J ends were trimmed by 2 bases and 1 base, with 6 bases remaining between them. In germline, CDR1 is MNHEY, CDR2 SMNVEV (reference sequence). The CDR3 totals 14 residues. DNA for the CDR3: TGTGCCAGCAGTTTAAACGGGAGCAATCAGCCCCAGCATTTT. Translation gives CASSLNGSNQPQHF.